This TCR beta chain was sequenced during a study of shared T cell receptors in the human thymus. Germline values: CDR1 MDHEN, CDR2 SYDVKM. The CDR3 extends over 17 amino acids. Trimming removed 2 bases at V and 8 bases at J, with 24 bases between. Repertoires were generated with immunoSEQ multiplex PCR, while TCRdb's copy carries only in-frame clones and drops some. The table shows hundreds of thousands of clones, with roughly 94% occurring only once. What was sequenced was thymocytes. The chain links TRBV28 to TRBJ1-2, with D possibly TRBD1 on 5 matching bases. This clonotype was sampled from a human donor. CDR3 residues: CASSLGAYGTLWVGYTF. Written as DNA, the CDR3 is TGTGCCAGCAGTTTAGGCGCCTACGGGACTCTTTGGGTCGGCTACACCTTC.